The 25 T cell receptor beta chains below all came from one sample that was sequenced in a study of molecular identifiers for immune sequencing clone quantification. Using its own MiXCR run on the PCR reads, TCRdb lists one record per CDR3 protein. The top ten hold around 4.2% of the sample, which has approximately 100,000 distinct CDR3 sequences, over 30% seen once. The source material was naive CD8+ T cells from blood, with Jurkat cell RNA spiked in. Subset denoted: FACS-sorted CD8+CD4-CCR7+CD45RA+ naive T cells. The origin of the receptors is a human donor in good health. Some libraries in this study had Jurkat cell RNA spiked in.

A word on this clonotype: A read error is possible here, since a much larger clone lies one base away. J is TRBJ2-3 and V is TRBV12-3 or TRBV12-4; 7 bases map to TRBD2. Trimming took 6 bases from V and 3 from J; bases not matched to a gene: 12. This CDR3 region has 16 residues. CDR3 DNA: TGTGCCAGCAGCCGAGCGGGAAGGAGCTCAACAGATACGCAGTATTTT. It codes for CASSRAGRSSTDTQYF.

Details on this clonotype: A much larger clone differs from this one at a single base, so this may be a read error. The rearrangement links TRBV14 to TRBJ2-2, with a possible D match to TRBD2 (5 bases). Germline V gene sequence: CDR1 SGHDN, CDR2 FVKESK. The CDR3 extends over 14 amino acids. This CDR3 is CASSPGRGFGELSF. The DNA for the CDR3 is TGTGCCAGCAGCCCGGGGAGAGGTTTCGGGGAGCTGTCTTTT.

This chain joins TRBV5-4 and TRBJ2-3; D not certain. The CDR3 is 15 residues long. Germline V gene data show CDR1 as SGHNT and CDR2 as YYREEE (reference sequence). V gave up 3 bases and J gave up 5 bases, with 16 bases separating them. CDR3 region: CASSSLTGMGDTQYF. The CDR3 DNA sequence: TGTGCCAGCAGCTCCTTGACCGGAATGGGAGATACGCAGTATTTT. The variable domain in full, with the rest retrieved from reference TRBV5-4 and TRBJ2-3, is ETGVTQSPTHLIKTRGQQVTLRCSSQSGHNTVSWYQQALGQGPQFIFQYYREEENGRGNFPPRFSGLQFPNYSSELNVNALELDDSALYLCASSSLTGMGDTQYFGPGTRLTVL.

This clonotype was seen a handful of times. The chain links TRBV4-3 to TRBJ2-3; 9 nucleotides align to TRBD1. Trimming removed 3 bases from V and 0 bases from J; junction bases left unmatched: 4. The CDR3 is 16 residues long. Germline CDR1 is LGHNA and CDR2 is YSLEER. CDR3: CASSHPGTGSTDTQYF. CDR3 bases: TGCGCCAGCAGCCATCCCGGGACAGGGAGCACAGATACGCAGTATTTT.

Regarding this clonotype: The junction and the germline gene differ at one end; a read error may be behind it. The CDR3, as DNA: TGTGCCAGCAGCCTAGGGATAGTCACTGAAGCTTTCTTT. It is translated as CASSLGIVTEAFF. The chain carries TRBV13 and TRBJ1-1, with no clear D. The CDR3 is made up of 13 amino acids. Germline assignment: CDR1 PRHDT and CDR2 FYEKMQ (reference sequence).

The chain couples TRBV20-1 to TRBJ2-5, with 9 bases matching TRBD2. CDR1 and CDR2 (germline): DFQATT, SNEGSKA (reference sequence). The CDR3 covers 17 residues. The V segment lost 2 bases and the J segment 5 bases; nucleotides outside the gene matches: 15. Here the CDR3 DNA reads TGCAGTGCTAGACCCAGCCCCTGGGTAGCGGGAGATGAGACCCAGTACTTC. It specifies CSARPSPWVAGDETQYF.

The chain couples TRBV14 to TRBJ2-5, with a weak D call TRBD2 (7 bases). Per germline, CDR1 SGHDN and CDR2 FVKESK. With 1 base removed from V and 5 bases from J, the gap between germline ends came to 26 bases. This CDR3 is 19 amino acids long. This chain's CDR3 is CASSQAPLGGRRIRETQYF. The CDR3 DNA reads as TGTGCCAGCAGCCAAGCCCCATTGGGGGGGCGAAGGATCCGGGAGACCCAGTACTTC.

This clonotype has just one count. Its ends do not fully match the called genes, so a read error is possible. This rearrangement joins TRBV5-1 to TRBJ2-6; D might be TRBD1 (5 bases). The CDR3 sequence is 14 residues long. Germline V lookup: CDR1 SGHRS, CDR2 YFSETQ. The chain's CDR3 is CASQLYSGASVLTF. CDR3 nucleotides: TGCGCCAGCCAACTTTACTCTGGGGCCAGCGTCCTGACTTTC.

J is TRBJ2-1 and V is TRBV19, with 8 bases fitting TRBD2. From germline, CDR1 is LNHDA and CDR2 SQIVND (reference sequence). V lost 5 bases and J lost 3; bases outside the gene matches: 6. This CDR3 comprises 15 residues. The CDR3 sequence is CASSPGLAHYNEQFF. CDR3 nucleotides: TGTGCCAGTAGTCCAGGACTAGCCCACTACAATGAGCAGTTCTTC.

There are many counts of this clonotype. The chain has TRBV15 and TRBJ2-1; possibly TRBD1 or TRBD2 for D (6 bases each). The CDR3 sequence is 15 residues long. Germline V gene data show CDR1 as LNHNV and CDR2 as YYDKDF (reference sequence). V lost 0 bases and J 4 bases, leaving 10 bases between the germline ends. CDR3 in DNA: TGTGCCACCAGCAGAGAAGGGGGGCCATACAATGAGCAGTTCTTC. Residues: CATSREGGPYNEQFF.

The gene calls are TRBV2 and TRBJ2-7; 10 positions agree with TRBD1. Germline CDR1 reads SNHLY; CDR2 reads FYNNEI. The J segment lost 4 bases and the V segment lost 10 bases, leaving 10 bases of the junction unmatched. CDR3 length equals 14 residues. The CDR3 loop reads CAIRWGQGRYEQYF. CDR3 DNA sequence: TGTGCCATCCGATGGGGACAGGGGCGGTACGAGCAGTACTTC. Complete variable domain (other parts from reference TRBV2 and TRBJ2-7): EPEVTQTPSHQVTQMGQEVILRCVPISNHLYFYWYRQILGQKVEFLVSFYNNEISEKSEIFDDQFSVERPDGSNFTLKIRSTKLEDSAMYFCAIRWGQGRYEQYFGPGTRLTVT.

A single count supports this clonotype. The chain couples TRBV27 to TRBJ2-7, with TRBD2 matching 11 bases. The ends lost 8 bases at V and 0 bases at J; junction bases unmatched: 12. Germline assignment: CDR1 MNHEY and CDR2 SMNVEV (reference sequence). This CDR3 has 17 amino acids. The CDR3: CASASGTTSGSSYEQYF. The CDR3 bases are TGTGCCAGCGCCTCCGGGACCACTAGCGGGAGCTCCTACGAGCAGTACTTC.

This clonotype was seen at least ten times. The chain employs TRBV7-9 and TRBJ2-3, with a possible D match to TRBD1 (6 bases). The CDR3 totals 16 residues. With 5 bases removed from V and 3 bases from J, the gap between germline ends came to 18 bases. Germline V gives CDR1 SEHNR, CDR2 FQNEAQ (reference sequence). CDR3 sequence (DNA): TGTGCCAGCAGCCCAACTCCGGGGACAAAGACAGATACGCAGTATTTT. This translates into CASSPTPGTKTDTQYF.

As for this clonotype: A read error may account for a junction end that differs from germline. The V and J genes are TRBV28 and TRBJ1-6; D remains ambiguous. Germline V lookup: CDR1 MDHEN, CDR2 SYDVKM. The CDR3 is made up of 15 amino acids. The CDR3 here is CASSLRLARYSPLLF. The DNA of the CDR3 is TGTGCCAGCAGTTTGAGACTCGCCAGATATTCACCCCTCCTCTTT. Supplemented by reference TRBV28 and TRBJ1-6, the full variable domain reads DVKVTQSSRYLVKRTGEKVFLECVQDMDHENMFWYRQDPGLGLRLIYFSYDVKMKEKGDIPEGYSVSREKKERFSLILESASTNQTSMYLCASSLRLARYSPLLFGNGTRLTVT.

This clonotype was seen at least ten times. The chain is built from TRBV20-1 and TRBJ2-3; the D is unclear. V was trimmed by 6 bases and J by 0 bases, leaving 13 bases between them. The CDR3 consists of 14 residues. The germline CDR1 and CDR2 sequences are DFQATT and SNEGSKA (reference sequence). The CDR3 here is CSAQWVLSTDTQYF. The DNA of the CDR3 is TGCAGTGCCCAGTGGGTCCTTAGCACAGATACGCAGTATTTT.

The table lists this clonotype with a few counts. The V call is TRBV7-8, the J call TRBJ2-2; D gene unclear. The germline CDR1 and CDR2 sequences are SGHVS and FQNEAQ. V shed 6 bases and J shed 5 bases, with 13 bases lying between them. The CDR3 extends over 14 amino acids. For the CDR3, the DNA is TGTGCCAGCAGGTCAATCACCGGGACCGGGGAGCTGTTTTTT. Protein sequence: CASRSITGTGELFF.

This clonotype showed up just a few times. The V gene is TRBV29-1, the J gene TRBJ1-1, with D tentatively TRBD1 (6 bases). Germline assignment: CDR1 SQVTM and CDR2 ANQGSEA. V was shortened by 7 bases and J by 0 bases, with 12 bases between the two germline ends. This CDR3 contains 13 residues. The CDR3 spells CSAEGGVNTEAFF. The CDR3 nucleotides are TGCAGCGCCGAGGGGGGAGTGAACACTGAAGCTTTCTTT.

This clonotype was seen ten or more times. The J gene is TRBJ1-4, the V gene TRBV2; D is uncertain. The CDR3 is 14 residues long. Germline assignment: CDR1 SNHLY and CDR2 FYNNEI. Trimming took 1 base from V and 6 from J, leaving 9 bases between them. The CDR3 DNA follows: TGTGCCAGCAGTGAAGGCGATTCCGATGAAAAACTGTTTTTT. Amino acids: CASSEGDSDEKLFF.

CDR3 in amino acids: CASSFTGLTSTDTQHF. The CDR3 DNA is TGTGCCAGCAGTTTCACAGGGCTTACTAGCACAGATACGCAGCATTTT. The chain uses TRBV28 and TRBJ2-3, with a weak D call TRBD1 (6 bases). Judging by the DNA end, TRBJ1-5 fits better; the J call may be wrong. Germline V gene lookup returns CDR1 MDHEN and CDR2 SYDVKM. The CDR3 runs 16 residues.

This clonotype appeared once. A junction end diverges from the germline sequence, so it may reflect a read error. The V call is TRBV2, the J call TRBJ2-3; 10 bases match TRBD2. Germline CDR1 SNHLY, CDR2 FYNNEI. The CDR3 length is 14 residues. The CDR3 reads CASSSGRATVPLNF. In DNA, the CDR3 is TGTGCCAGCAGTAGCGGGAGGGCAACAGTTCCGCTGAATTTT.

Details on this clonotype: A much larger clone sits a single nucleotide away, making a read error possible. Because it lacks the conserved phenylalanine or tryptophan at the end, this CDR3 is likely a read error. The chain uses TRBV7-9 and TRBJ2-4; the D is unclear. CDR3 length: 15 amino acids. Germline V gene data show CDR1 as SEHNR and CDR2 as FQNEAQ (reference sequence). The V gene lost 2 bases and the J gene lost 0 bases, with 8 bases spanning the gap. This CDR3 reads CASSLKGKAKNIQYI. The CDR3 coding sequence is TGTGCCAGCAGCTTAAAGGGAAAAGCCAAAAACATTCAGTACATC.

V and J are TRBV2 and TRBJ2-2; D is perhaps TRBD2 (5 bases). The CDR3 is 12 residues long. Germline CDR1 is SNHLY and CDR2 is FYNNEI. Deletions cut 11 bases from V and 6 bases from J, with 13 bases between. The CDR3 region is CACSRGSGELFF. The CDR3 region has the DNA TGTGCCTGCTCTCGCGGGTCCGGGGAGCTGTTTTTT.

This clonotype appeared many times. The chain is built from TRBV12-3 or TRBV12-4 and TRBJ2-5; 7 bases match TRBD2. Trimming removed 3 bases from V and 5 bases from J; junction bases left unmatched: 9. The CDR3 consists of 15 residues. The CDR3 DNA reads TGTGCCAGCAGTTTGTGGCGGGAGCGAGTCGAGACCCAGTACTTC. This gives the protein CASSLWRERVETQYF.

This clonotype was seen a handful of times. The rearrangement links TRBV2 to TRBJ2-7; 7 bases are a match to TRBD1. This CDR3 has 14 amino acids. V dropped 5 bases and J dropped 0; count of bases not matched to a gene: 4. The germline CDR1 and CDR2 sequences are SNHLY and FYNNEI. In DNA form, the CDR3 reads TGTGCCAGCAGTACAGGGGCGAACTCCTACGAGCAGTACTTC. This encodes CASSTGANSYEQYF.

This clonotype has ten or more counts. The chain combines TRBV7-9 with TRBJ1-5, with D hard to call. The ends were cut back, 8 bases at V and 0 bases at J, with 5 bases in the middle. CDR1 and CDR2 from the germline V gene are SEHNR and FQNEAQ (reference sequence). The CDR3 is 12 amino acids. The CDR3 sequence: CASADSNQPQHF. The CDR3 nucleotides are TGTGCCAGCGCGGATAGCAATCAGCCCCAGCATTTT. Based on the CDR3 plus reference TRBV7-9 and TRBJ1-5, the full variable domain is DTGVSQNPRHKITKRGQNVTFRCDPISEHNRLYWYRQTLGQGPEFLTYFQNEAQLEKSRLLSDRFSAERPKGSFSTLEIQRTEQGDSAMYLCASADSNQPQHFGDGTRLSIL.